A selection of T cell receptor beta chains follows, all from one sample in a study of cytomegalovirus exposure and HLA in healthy donors. Sequencing was performed with immunoSEQ multiplex PCR; in TCRdb, only in-frame clones are kept and a portion is missing. Of roughly 150,000 clones in the sample, 80% to 90% were seen once. The sequencing input was PBMCs. Source of these receptors: a woman aged 40 to 50 in good health and CMV-seropositive. Each CDR3 is given with its conserved first and last residue. The D gene is left open where the match is weak. The size field is filled for only some rows; it gives once, few, many or a size class.

abundance: NA; d_gene: TRBD2; v_gene: TRBV7-9; CDR3aa: CASSWGIAGDSYEQYF
abundance: NA; d_gene: NA; v_gene: TRBV11-2; CDR3aa: CASRAPYNNYGYTF
abundance: once; d_gene: NA; v_gene: TRBV28; CDR3aa: CASSSSGTSGELFF
abundance: NA; d_gene: TRBD1; v_gene: TRBV5-4; CDR3aa: CASSLGDRGGTDTQYF
abundance: NA; d_gene: TRBD1; v_gene: TRBV6-5; CDR3aa: CASSYKQGAGQPQHF
abundance: NA; d_gene: TRBD2; v_gene: TRBV2; CDR3aa: CASSGRLGEGTQYF
abundance: once; d_gene: TRBD2; v_gene: TRBV6-1; CDR3aa: CASSEAREGADTQYF
abundance: NA; d_gene: NA; v_gene: TRBV2; CDR3aa: CASSVNRERTDTQYF
abundance: NA; d_gene: NA; v_gene: TRBV9; CDR3aa: CATRRAGHSTDTQYF
abundance: few; d_gene: NA; v_gene: TRBV27; CDR3aa: CASSSREDGYTF
abundance: NA; d_gene: NA; v_gene: TRBV30; CDR3aa: CAWSAGLATEAFF
abundance: NA; d_gene: NA; v_gene: TRBV6-6; CDR3aa: CASSSPAREQYF
abundance: NA; d_gene: TRBD1; v_gene: TRBV27; CDR3aa: CASSLRGTGLYEQYF
abundance: NA; d_gene: TRBD1; v_gene: TRBV6-5; CDR3aa: CASRRITGDEQFF
abundance: NA; d_gene: TRBD2; v_gene: TRBV7-2; CDR3aa: CASSGGLAKLGQYF
abundance: NA; d_gene: NA; v_gene: TRBV5-1; CDR3aa: CASSTELSMNTEAFF
abundance: few; d_gene: NA; v_gene: TRBV5-1; CDR3aa: CASRLEEGSYEQYF
abundance: NA; d_gene: NA; v_gene: TRBV5-8; CDR3aa: CASSLRGGNNQPQHF
abundance: NA; d_gene: TRBD2; v_gene: TRBV5-4; CDR3aa: CASSLGLAGRYNEQFF
abundance: once; d_gene: NA; v_gene: TRBV27; CDR3aa: CASTSRDSLSNEQFF
abundance: NA; d_gene: TRBD1; v_gene: TRBV4-3; CDR3aa: CASSQDRTGGRDTQYF
abundance: NA; d_gene: NA; v_gene: TRBV9; CDR3aa: CASSVEPSNEQFF
abundance: NA; d_gene: NA; v_gene: TRBV28; CDR3aa: CASSPQISSYEQYF
abundance: NA; d_gene: TRBD1; v_gene: TRBV9; CDR3aa: CASSPWTGAGDTQYF
abundance: NA; d_gene: TRBD2; v_gene: TRBV5-4; CDR3aa: CASSLEVSGSGEQYF
abundance: NA; d_gene: TRBD1; v_gene: TRBV5-1; CDR3aa: CASSITGGETQYF
abundance: NA; d_gene: TRBD1; v_gene: TRBV6-4; CDR3aa: CASSDSGQGADTQYF
abundance: NA; d_gene: NA; v_gene: TRBV15; CDR3aa: CATSRQGSIYGYTF